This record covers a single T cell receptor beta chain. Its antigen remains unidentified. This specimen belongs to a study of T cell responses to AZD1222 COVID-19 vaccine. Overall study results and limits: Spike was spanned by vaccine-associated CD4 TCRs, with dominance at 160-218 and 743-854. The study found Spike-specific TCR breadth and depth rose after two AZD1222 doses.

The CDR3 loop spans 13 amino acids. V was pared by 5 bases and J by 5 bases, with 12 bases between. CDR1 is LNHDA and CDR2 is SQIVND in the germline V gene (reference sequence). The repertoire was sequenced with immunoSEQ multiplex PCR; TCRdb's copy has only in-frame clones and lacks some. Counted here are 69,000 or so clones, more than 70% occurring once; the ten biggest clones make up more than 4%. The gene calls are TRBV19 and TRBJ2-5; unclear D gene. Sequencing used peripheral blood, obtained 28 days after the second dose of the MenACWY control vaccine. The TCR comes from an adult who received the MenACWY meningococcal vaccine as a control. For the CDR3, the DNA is TGTGCCAGTAGTTCTCAGATGGGGGAGACCCAGTACTTC. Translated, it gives CASSSQMGETQYF.